This entry features one T cell receptor (beta chain) sequence. Germline V gene lookup returns CDR1 SEHNR and CDR2 FQNEAQ (reference sequence). There are 15 residues in the CDR3. Trimming removed 1 base from V and 5 bases from J, with 12 bases in between. The sample comes from a study of technical replicates of blood from a handful of donors. The repertoire was sequenced with immunoSEQ multiplex PCR; TCRdb's copy has only in-frame clones and lacks some. The sample records around 76,000 clones, 80% to 95% being singletons. The origin of this receptor is a human donor in good health. Sequencing was done on a sample of T cells isolated from PBMCs. The J gene is TRBJ2-1, the V gene TRBV7-9; D gene ambiguous. The CDR3 loop is CASSLGGPSDNEQFF. The CDR3 DNA is TGTGCCAGCAGCTTAGGAGGTCCTTCCGACAATGAGCAGTTCTTC.